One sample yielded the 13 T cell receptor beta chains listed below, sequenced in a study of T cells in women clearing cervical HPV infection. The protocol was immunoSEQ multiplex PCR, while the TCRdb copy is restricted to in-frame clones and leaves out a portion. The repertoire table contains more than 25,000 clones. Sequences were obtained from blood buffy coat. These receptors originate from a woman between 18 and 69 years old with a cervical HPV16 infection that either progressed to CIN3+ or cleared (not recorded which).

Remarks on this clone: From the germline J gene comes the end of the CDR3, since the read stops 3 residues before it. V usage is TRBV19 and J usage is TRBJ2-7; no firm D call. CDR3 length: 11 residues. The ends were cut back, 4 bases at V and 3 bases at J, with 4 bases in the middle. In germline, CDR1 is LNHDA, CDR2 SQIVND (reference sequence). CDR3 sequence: CASSNLYEQYF. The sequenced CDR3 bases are TGTGCCAGTAGTAATCTCTACGAG.

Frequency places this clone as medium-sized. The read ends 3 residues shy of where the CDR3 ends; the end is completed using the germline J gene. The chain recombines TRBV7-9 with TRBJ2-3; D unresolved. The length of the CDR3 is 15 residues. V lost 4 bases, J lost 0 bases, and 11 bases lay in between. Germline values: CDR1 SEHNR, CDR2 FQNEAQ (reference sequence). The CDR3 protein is CASSSPRASTDTQYF. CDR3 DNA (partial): TGTGCCAGCAGCTCACCTCGAGCCAGCACAGATACG.

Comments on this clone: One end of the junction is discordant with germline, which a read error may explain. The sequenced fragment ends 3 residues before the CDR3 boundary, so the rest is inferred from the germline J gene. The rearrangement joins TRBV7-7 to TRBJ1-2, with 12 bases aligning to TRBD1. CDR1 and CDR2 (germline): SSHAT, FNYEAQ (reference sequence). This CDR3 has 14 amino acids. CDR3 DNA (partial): TGTGCCAGCAGCCTCGGGACAGGGGGCTATGAC. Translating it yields CASSLGTGGYD. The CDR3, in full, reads CASSLGTGGYDYTF. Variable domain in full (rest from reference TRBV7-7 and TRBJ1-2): GAGVSQSPRYKVTKRGQDVTLRCDPISSHATLYWYQQALGQGPEFLTYFNYEAQPDKSGLPSDRFSAERPEGSISTLTIQRTEQRDSAMYRCASSLGTGGYDYTFGSGTRLTVV.

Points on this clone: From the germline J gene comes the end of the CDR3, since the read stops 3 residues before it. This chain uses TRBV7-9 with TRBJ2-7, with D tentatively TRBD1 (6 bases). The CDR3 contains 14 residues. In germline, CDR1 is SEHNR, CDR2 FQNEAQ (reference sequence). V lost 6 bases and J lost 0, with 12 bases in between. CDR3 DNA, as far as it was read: TGTGCCAGCAGTCGGGACACCAACTCCTACGAG. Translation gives CASSRDTNSYE. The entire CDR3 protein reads CASSRDTNSYEQYF.

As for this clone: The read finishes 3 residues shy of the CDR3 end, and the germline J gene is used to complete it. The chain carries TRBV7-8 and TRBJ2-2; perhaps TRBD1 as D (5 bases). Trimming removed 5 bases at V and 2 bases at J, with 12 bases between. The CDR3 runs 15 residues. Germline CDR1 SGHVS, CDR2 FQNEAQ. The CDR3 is CASSTDTRNTGELFF. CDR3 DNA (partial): TGTGCCAGCAGCACGGACACGCGAAACACCGGGGAG.

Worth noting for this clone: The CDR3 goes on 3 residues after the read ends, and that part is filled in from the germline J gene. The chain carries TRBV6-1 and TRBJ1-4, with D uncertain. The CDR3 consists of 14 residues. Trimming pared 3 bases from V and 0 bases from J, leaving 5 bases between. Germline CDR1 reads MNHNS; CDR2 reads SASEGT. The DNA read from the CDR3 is TGTGCCAGCAGTGACAGTGCAACTAATGAAAAA. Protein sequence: CASSDSATNEK. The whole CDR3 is CASSDSATNEKLFF.

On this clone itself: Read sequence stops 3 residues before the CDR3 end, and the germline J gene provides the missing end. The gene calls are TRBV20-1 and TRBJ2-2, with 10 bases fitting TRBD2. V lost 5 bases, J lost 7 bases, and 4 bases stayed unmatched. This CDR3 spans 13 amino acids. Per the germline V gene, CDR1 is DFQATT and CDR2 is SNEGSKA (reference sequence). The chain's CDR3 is CSAPGTSVGELFF. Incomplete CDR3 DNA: TGCAGTGCTCCCGGGACTAGCGTCGGGGAG.

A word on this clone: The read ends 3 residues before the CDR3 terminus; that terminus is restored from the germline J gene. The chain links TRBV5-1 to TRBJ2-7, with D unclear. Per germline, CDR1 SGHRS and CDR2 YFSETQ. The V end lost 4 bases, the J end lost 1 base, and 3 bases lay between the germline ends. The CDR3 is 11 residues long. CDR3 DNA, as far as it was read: TGCGCCAGCAGCGCGTCCTACGAG. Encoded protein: CASSASYE. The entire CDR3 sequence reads CASSASYEQYF.

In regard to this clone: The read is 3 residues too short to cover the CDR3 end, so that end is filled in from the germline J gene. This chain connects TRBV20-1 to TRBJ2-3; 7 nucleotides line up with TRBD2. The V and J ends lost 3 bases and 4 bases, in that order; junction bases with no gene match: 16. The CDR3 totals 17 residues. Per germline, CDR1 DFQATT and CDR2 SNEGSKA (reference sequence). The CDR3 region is CSASPFTRDYLPDTQYF. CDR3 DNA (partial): TGCAGTGCTAGCCCGTTCACCCGGGACTACCTGCCAGATACG.

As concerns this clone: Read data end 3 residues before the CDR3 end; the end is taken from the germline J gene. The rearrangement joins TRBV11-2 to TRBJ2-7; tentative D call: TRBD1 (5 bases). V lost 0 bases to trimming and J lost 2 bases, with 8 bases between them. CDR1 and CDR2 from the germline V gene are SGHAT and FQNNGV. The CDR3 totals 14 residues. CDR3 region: CASSLDRAAYEQYF. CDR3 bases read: TGTGCCAGCAGCTTAGACAGGGCCGCCTACGAG.

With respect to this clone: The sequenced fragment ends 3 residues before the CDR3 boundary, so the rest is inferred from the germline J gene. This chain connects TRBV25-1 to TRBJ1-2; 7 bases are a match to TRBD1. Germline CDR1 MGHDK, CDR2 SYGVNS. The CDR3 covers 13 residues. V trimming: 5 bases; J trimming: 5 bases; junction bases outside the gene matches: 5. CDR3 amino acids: CASSRQGVYGYTF. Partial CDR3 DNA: TGTGCCAGCAGTCGGCAGGGGGTTTATGGC.

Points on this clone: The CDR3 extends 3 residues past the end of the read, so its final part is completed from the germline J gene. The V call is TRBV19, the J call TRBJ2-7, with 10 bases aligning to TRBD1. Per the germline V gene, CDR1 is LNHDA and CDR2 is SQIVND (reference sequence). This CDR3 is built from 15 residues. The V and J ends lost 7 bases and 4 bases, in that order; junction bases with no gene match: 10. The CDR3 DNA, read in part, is TGTGCCAGTAACCCCGGGACAGGGGCGGTTTACGAG. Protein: CASNPGTGAVYE. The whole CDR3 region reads CASNPGTGAVYEQYF. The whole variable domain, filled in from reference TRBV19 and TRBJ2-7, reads DGGITQSPKYLFRKEGQNVTLSCEQNLNHDAMYWYRQDPGQGLRLIYYSQIVNDFQKGDIAEGYSVSREKKESFPLTVTSAQKNPTAFYLCASNPGTGAVYEQYFGPGTRLTVT.

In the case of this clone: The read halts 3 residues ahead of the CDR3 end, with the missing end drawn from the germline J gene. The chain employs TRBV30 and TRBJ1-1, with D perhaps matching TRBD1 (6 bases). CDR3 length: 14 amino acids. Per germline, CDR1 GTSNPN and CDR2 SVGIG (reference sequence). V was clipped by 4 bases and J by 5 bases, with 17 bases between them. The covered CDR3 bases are TGTGCCTGGAATACAGGGACAAGAGGGACTGAA. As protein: CAWNTGTRGTE. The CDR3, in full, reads CAWNTGTRGTEAFF. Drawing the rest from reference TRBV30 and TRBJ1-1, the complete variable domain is SQTIHQWPATLVQPVGSPLSLECTVEGTSNPNLYWYRQAAGRGLQLLFYSVGIGQISSEVPQNLSASRPQDRQFILSSKKLLLSDSGFYLCAWNTGTRGTEAFFGQGTRLTVV.